This entry features one T cell receptor beta chain sequence. A read error may account for a junction end that differs from germline. The data were taken from a study of cytotoxic CD8 clonotypes in ibrutinib-treated CLL. Using immunoSEQ multiplex PCR, the repertoire was profiled, and TCRdb retains in-frame clones only, with some absent. The repertoire holds a few hundred thousand clones, with almost 80% as singletons. CDR1 and CDR2 (germline): SSHAT, FNYEAQ (reference sequence). This CDR3 contains 12 residues. Sequencing used PBMCs, obtained before ibrutinib treatment. V usage is TRBV7-7 and J usage is TRBJ2-2; D is unclear. This clonotype was obtained from a human donor with chronic lymphocytic leukemia. CDR3 in amino acids: CASSLDAGELFF. For the CDR3, the DNA is TGTGCTAGCAGCTTAGACGCCGGGGAGCTGTTTTTT.